These T cell receptor beta chains were read from a single sample in a study of early stage breast cancer tumors. The table came from immunoSEQ multiplex PCR; TCRdb's copy has only in-frame clones and leaves some out. The profile shows about 36,000 clones, 74% of them singletons. The sequencing sample was made of blood. Every receptor here comes from a person aged 55-75 years with breast cancer. CDR3s include the opening cysteine and the closing phenylalanine or tryptophan. The order of the fields is D gene, J gene, CDR3 length, clone size, V gene, CDR3 DNA, CDR3 protein. D genes are given only for firm matches. Expanded clones are given a class, and other clones once, few, many or no size at all.

NA | TRBJ2-6 | 17 | NA | TRBV27 | TGTGCCAGCAGTTCAACCCAGGTGTTCTCTGGGGCCAACGTCCTGACTTTC | CASSSTQVFSGANVLTF
NA | TRBJ2-2 | 16 | once | TRBV4-1 | TGCGCCAGCAGCCCAATGAGGGGGGAGGATGGCGGGGAGCTGTTTTTT | CASSPMRGEDGGELFF
NA | TRBJ1-1 | 17 | NA | TRBV5-1 | TGCGCCAGCAGCTTGTTAGTCACAGGGCCAGTAAACACTGAAGCTTTCTTT | CASSLLVTGPVNTEAFF
NA | TRBJ2-2 | 14 | few | TRBV7-9 | TGTGCCAGCAGCCAAGGACTTGAGGCCGGGGAGCTGTTTTTT | CASSQGLEAGELFF
TRBD1 | TRBJ2-7 | 14 | once | TRBV5-1 | TGCGCCAGCAGCTTGGGCGGGACAGGGGGCGAGCAGTACTTC | CASSLGGTGGEQYF
NA | TRBJ1-6 | 15 | few | TRBV2 | TGTGCCAGCAGTAGGGGCCAGGCCTACAATTCACCCCTCCACTTT | CASSRGQAYNSPLHF
NA | TRBJ2-2 | 14 | NA | TRBV6-5 | TGTGCCAGCAGTTATAGGCCGAAGACCGGGGAGCTGTTTTTT | CASSYRPKTGELFF
TRBD2 | TRBJ2-1 | 16 | NA | TRBV5-5 | TGTGCCAGCAGCTTGGAGGGGACTAGCGGCAAAAATGAGCAGTTCTTC | CASSLEGTSGKNEQFF
TRBD1 | TRBJ2-5 | 14 | NA | TRBV18 | TGTGCCAGCTCACTACGGACAGGGGAAGAGACCCAGTACTTC | CASSLRTGEETQYF
TRBD1 | TRBJ1-6 | 16 | NA | TRBV7-8 | TGTGCCAGCAGCCCGAACCGGGACAGGCATAATTCACCCCTCCACTTT | CASSPNRDRHNSPLHF
NA | TRBJ2-7 | 15 | NA | TRBV2 | TGTGCCAGCAGTGAAGACAGGGCCCCCTCCTACGAGCAGTACTTC | CASSEDRAPSYEQYF
NA | TRBJ2-5 | 14 | NA | TRBV5-1 | TGCGCCAGCTCTAAGGCGGGGCCCCAAGAGACCCAGTACTTC | CASSKAGPQETQYF
TRBD1 | TRBJ1-5 | 15 | NA | TRBV7-8 | TGTGCCAGCAGCTTCGGACAGGCGAGCAATCAGCCCCAGCATTTT | CASSFGQASNQPQHF
NA | TRBJ2-3 | 16 | few | TRBV6-1 | TGTGCCAGCAGTGTGCTTTCCTCGGGCAGCACAGATACGCAGTATTTT | CASSVLSSGSTDTQYF
NA | TRBJ1-1 | 14 | NA | TRBV7-9 | TGTGCCAGCAGCTTAAGGGAAAGGAATACTGAAGCTTTCTTT | CASSLRERNTEAFF
NA | TRBJ1-2 | 14 | NA | TRBV15 | TGTGCCACCACCAAGGACGCAGGACCCAATGGCTACACCTTC | CATTKDAGPNGYTF
TRBD2 | TRBJ2-5 | 14 | NA | TRBV27 | TGTGCCAGCGGTAGCGGGGCCCTCGGGGAGACCCAGTACTTC | CASGSGALGETQYF
NA | TRBJ2-7 | 13 | NA | TRBV28 | TGTGCCAGCAGCTTAATGGGGGCCTACGAGCAGTACTTC | CASSLMGAYEQYF
NA | TRBJ2-3 | 18 | NA | TRBV7-2 | TGTGCCAGCAGCGCCGCCCGACACTTATCTAGGGGCACAGATACGCAGTATTTT | CASSAARHLSRGTDTQYF
TRBD2 | TRBJ2-5 | 16 | NA | TRBV2 | TGTGCCAGCAGTGAAGCGCTAGCGGGGGCTTTAAGGACCCAGTACTTC | CASSEALAGALRTQYF
NA | TRBJ1-6 | 15 | NA | TRBV27 | TGTGCCAGCAGTTTAAAGGCAGCTTATAATTCACCCCTCCACTTT | CASSLKAAYNSPLHF
NA | TRBJ1-2 | 16 | NA | TRBV28 | TGTGCCAGCAGCCTTGGGGGGGGAGGATCTAACTATGGCTACACCTTC | CASSLGGGGSNYGYTF
NA | TRBJ1-5 | 13 | NA | TRBV28 | TGTGCCAGCAGTTTATATTTTAGTCAGCCCCAGCATTTT | CASSLYFSQPQHF
NA | TRBJ2-3 | 14 | NA | TRBV6-1 | TGTGCCAGCCTTTGGGGGGGGGCCACAGATACGCAGTATTTT | CASLWGGATDTQYF
TRBD2 | TRBJ2-1 | 15 | NA | TRBV7-2 | TGTGCCAGCAGCTTAGTGCGGACTAGAACCAATGAGCAGTTCTTC | CASSLVRTRTNEQFF
TRBD2 | TRBJ2-2 | 17 | NA | TRBV27 | TGTGCCAGCACCCATTGGAAGACTAGCGGGAGCGCCGGGGAGCTGTTTTTT | CASTHWKTSGSAGELFF
NA | TRBJ1-6 | 17 | NA | TRBV11-2 | TGTGCCAGCAGCTATGGGGCGGGACGCCTAGTTAATTCACCCCTCCACTTT | CASSYGAGRLVNSPLHF
NA | TRBJ1-5 | 14 | NA | TRBV5-1 | TGCGCCAGCAGCTTGGGGTTTAGCAATCAGCCCCAGCATTTT | CASSLGFSNQPQHF
NA | TRBJ1-1 | 14 | NA | TRBV6-1 | TGTGCCAGCAAGATGGAGGTTTTGAACACTGAAGCTTTCTTT | CASKMEVLNTEAFF
TRBD2 | TRBJ2-1 | 14 | NA | TRBV19 | TGTGCCAGTGCTAGCGGGAGTGTCCCAATTGAGCAGTTCTTC | CASASGSVPIEQFF
TRBD1 | TRBJ2-1 | 17 | NA | TRBV28 | TGTGCCAGCAGTTTACTTCCTGACAGGGGCTGGGACAATGAGCAGTTCTTC | CASSLLPDRGWDNEQFF
NA | TRBJ1-1 | 12 | NA | TRBV7-9 | TGTGCCAGCAGCTTCGAACACACTGAAGCTTTCTTT | CASSFEHTEAFF
NA | TRBJ2-4 | 12 | NA | TRBV5-6 | TGTGCCAGCAGCTTGTCCGGTGACATTCAGTACTTC | CASSLSGDIQYF
TRBD2 | TRBJ2-3 | 14 | NA | TRBV6-6 | TGTGCCAGCAGACTAGCGGGAAAGACAGATACGCAGTATTTT | CASRLAGKTDTQYF
TRBD1 | TRBJ2-4 | 16 | once | TRBV27 | TGTGCCAGCAGTTTATCTCCGACAGGGGCCAAAAACATTCAGTACTTC | CASSLSPTGAKNIQYF
TRBD1 | TRBJ1-6 | 15 | once | TRBV5-1 | TGCGCCAGCAGCGGGGGACAGGAGATGAATTCACCCCTCCACTTT | CASSGGQEMNSPLHF
NA | TRBJ2-7 | 17 | few | TRBV14 | TGTGCCAGCAGCCAAGAGCTATCTCCGGGGTACTCCTACGAGCAGTACTTC | CASSQELSPGYSYEQYF
NA | TRBJ2-2 | 17 | NA | TRBV9 | TGTGCCAGCAGCGTAGCTCCGGCGGGGGCTCTCACCGGGGAGCTGTTTTTT | CASSVAPAGALTGELFF
TRBD1 | TRBJ1-6 | 14 | few | TRBV13 | TGTGCCAGCAGCTTGGGACAGGGGAATTCACCCCTCCACTTT | CASSLGQGNSPLHF
NA | TRBJ1-4 | 15 | once | TRBV5-1 | TGCGCCAGCAGCTCGGTACTTGCAACTAATGAAAAACTGTTTTTT | CASSSVLATNEKLFF
NA | TRBJ2-7 | 13 | NA | TRBV18 | TGTGCCAGCTCTCGACAGGGAGGCTACGAGCAGTACTTC | CASSRQGGYEQYF
NA | TRBJ1-5 | 14 | NA | TRBV5-6 | TGTGCCAGCAGCCCGGGATGGAGCAATCAGCCCCAGCATTTT | CASSPGWSNQPQHF